These T cell receptor beta chains were read from a single sample in a study of regulatory T cells. Libraries were prepared by immunoSEQ multiplex PCR; TCRdb keeps only in-frame clonotypes and omits some of them. Here the sample spans some 20,000 clones, under 95% being singletons. Material for sequencing was CD8+ T cells sorted from blood. All receptors come from a child aged 2-15 years with CD3G deficiency. Each CDR3 is given with its conserved first and last residue. Fields, in order: clone size, J gene, D gene, V gene, CDR3 protein, CDR3 DNA. A D gene is named only where the DNA matches it firmly. Size tells how often a clone was seen (once, few, many) or the class of an expanded clone, and some rows leave it out.

clone_size: -; j_call: TRBJ2-7; d_call: -; v_call: TRBV19; cdr3_aa: CASSIGSGYEQYF; cdr3_nt: TGTGCCAGTAGTATTGGGTCGGGTTACGAGCAGTACTTC
clone_size: once; j_call: TRBJ1-2; d_call: TRBD1; v_call: TRBV28; cdr3_aa: CASSRHRGPFSNYGYTF; cdr3_nt: TGTGCCAGCAGTCGCCACAGGGGGCCCTTCTCTAACTATGGCTACACCTTC
clone_size: -; j_call: TRBJ2-1; d_call: -; v_call: TRBV28; cdr3_aa: CASSGLERVQFF; cdr3_nt: TGTGCCAGCAGTGGGCTGGAGAGGGTGCAGTTCTTC
clone_size: -; j_call: TRBJ2-5; d_call: TRBD2; v_call: TRBV6-1; cdr3_aa: CASSRGFSGGETQYF; cdr3_nt: TGTGCCAGCAGTAGAGGGTTTTCGGGGGGAGAGACCCAGTACTTC
clone_size: -; j_call: TRBJ2-7; d_call: -; v_call: TRBV7-9; cdr3_aa: CASSRGNEQYF; cdr3_nt: TGTGCCAGCAGCCGAGGGAATGAGCAGTACTTC
clone_size: -; j_call: TRBJ2-7; d_call: -; v_call: TRBV4-1; cdr3_aa: CASSQDVGIYEQYF; cdr3_nt: TGCGCCAGCAGCCAAGACGTGGGGATCTACGAGCAGTACTTC
clone_size: once; j_call: TRBJ1-2; d_call: -; v_call: TRBV28; cdr3_aa: CASCEVGTTYGYTF; cdr3_nt: TGTGCCAGCTGTGAGGTGGGGACAACCTATGGCTACACCTTC
clone_size: once; j_call: TRBJ2-7; d_call: -; v_call: TRBV28; cdr3_aa: CASSFYRDGEQYF; cdr3_nt: TGTGCCAGCAGTTTCTATAGGGATGGAGAGCAGTACTTC
clone_size: -; j_call: TRBJ2-1; d_call: TRBD2; v_call: TRBV19; cdr3_aa: CASSFSGGLDEQFF; cdr3_nt: TGTGCCAGCTCGTTTTCGGGAGGGCTGGATGAGCAGTTCTTC
clone_size: -; j_call: TRBJ1-1; d_call: -; v_call: TRBV6-1; cdr3_aa: CASSEVTGSTEAFF; cdr3_nt: TGTGCCAGCAGTGAAGTAACAGGGAGCACTGAAGCTTTCTTT
clone_size: few; j_call: TRBJ2-7; d_call: TRBD2; v_call: TRBV4-1; cdr3_aa: CASSQDNSGTYEQYF; cdr3_nt: TGCGCCAGCAGCCAAGATAATAGCGGGACCTACGAGCAGTACTTC
clone_size: once; j_call: TRBJ2-1; d_call: -; v_call: TRBV11-2; cdr3_aa: CASSAYYPPSASSYNEQFF; cdr3_nt: TGTGCCAGCAGCGCGTACTACCCCCCTAGCGCGAGCTCCTACAATGAGCAGTTCTTC
clone_size: -; j_call: TRBJ2-1; d_call: -; v_call: TRBV10-3; cdr3_aa: CAISEPGANVSYNEQFF; cdr3_nt: TGTGCCATCAGTGAACCGGGAGCAAACGTAAGCTACAATGAGCAGTTCTTC
clone_size: -; j_call: TRBJ1-4; d_call: -; v_call: TRBV7-9; cdr3_aa: CASSPSGSTNEKLFF; cdr3_nt: TGTGCCAGCAGCCCTAGCGGGTCAACTAATGAAAAACTGTTTTTT
clone_size: once; j_call: TRBJ2-2; d_call: -; v_call: TRBV19; cdr3_aa: CASSIVPGELFF; cdr3_nt: TGTGCCAGTAGTATCGTCCCCGGGGAGCTGTTTTTT
clone_size: -; j_call: TRBJ2-3; d_call: -; v_call: TRBV6-1; cdr3_aa: CASSAPERFRQYF; cdr3_nt: TGTGCCAGCAGTGCCCCAGAGCGTTTTAGGCAGTATTTT
clone_size: -; j_call: TRBJ2-5; d_call: -; v_call: TRBV21-1; cdr3_aa: CASSKEGLGTQYF; cdr3_nt: TGTGCCAGCAGCAAAGAAGGTCTTGGGACCCAGTACTTC
clone_size: -; j_call: TRBJ1-2; d_call: -; v_call: TRBV28; cdr3_aa: CASSPLGVGRGGYTF; cdr3_nt: TGTGCCAGCAGTCCCTTGGGGGTTGGCAGGGGTGGCTACACCTTC
clone_size: -; j_call: TRBJ2-1; d_call: TRBD2; v_call: TRBV11-3; cdr3_aa: CASSATSANGLKQFF; cdr3_nt: TGTGCCAGCAGCGCCACTAGCGCCAACGGACTTAAGCAGTTCTTC
clone_size: -; j_call: TRBJ2-7; d_call: -; v_call: TRBV11-2; cdr3_aa: CASSPGGEQYF; cdr3_nt: TGTGCCAGCAGCCCCGGAGGCGAGCAGTACTTC
clone_size: -; j_call: TRBJ2-6; d_call: -; v_call: TRBV9; cdr3_aa: CASSMGSGANVLTF; cdr3_nt: TGTGCCAGTAGCATGGGCTCTGGGGCCAACGTCCTGACTTTC
clone_size: -; j_call: TRBJ2-1; d_call: -; v_call: TRBV7-9; cdr3_aa: CASSLEGLPYNEQFF; cdr3_nt: TGTGCCAGCAGTCTAGAGGGACTCCCGTACAATGAGCAGTTCTTC
clone_size: -; j_call: TRBJ1-1; d_call: -; v_call: TRBV28; cdr3_aa: CASSLWPSTEAFF; cdr3_nt: TGTGCCAGCAGTTTGTGGCCGAGCACTGAAGCTTTCTTT
clone_size: -; j_call: TRBJ2-7; d_call: -; v_call: TRBV28; cdr3_aa: CASSLRTSRGYEQYF; cdr3_nt: TGTGCCAGCAGTTTAAGGACTTCAAGGGGCTACGAGCAGTACTTC
clone_size: -; j_call: TRBJ2-7; d_call: -; v_call: TRBV11-2; cdr3_aa: CASSLDEESYEQYF; cdr3_nt: TGCGCCAGCAGCTTAGATGAGGAATCCTACGAGCAGTACTTC
clone_size: -; j_call: TRBJ2-2; d_call: -; v_call: TRBV19; cdr3_aa: CASSRGIGELFF; cdr3_nt: TGTGCCAGTAGCCGGGGCATCGGGGAGCTGTTTTTT
clone_size: -; j_call: TRBJ2-7; d_call: TRBD2; v_call: TRBV7-8; cdr3_aa: CASSFLAGGPSPNYEQYF; cdr3_nt: TGTGCCAGCAGCTTCCTAGCGGGAGGGCCCTCCCCTAACTACGAGCAGTACTTC
clone_size: once; j_call: TRBJ2-7; d_call: -; v_call: TRBV28; cdr3_aa: CASSPRSVANEQYF; cdr3_nt: TGTGCCAGCAGCCCTAGGTCGGTGGCTAACGAGCAGTACTTC
clone_size: -; j_call: TRBJ1-2; d_call: -; v_call: TRBV6-6; cdr3_aa: CASSPRGRYGYTF; cdr3_nt: TGTGCCAGCAGTCCTCGGGGGCGCTATGGCTACACCTTC
clone_size: -; j_call: TRBJ2-7; d_call: -; v_call: TRBV27; cdr3_aa: CASRHPHSHEQYF; cdr3_nt: TGTGCCAGCAGGCACCCTCATTCCCACGAGCAGTACTTC
clone_size: few; j_call: TRBJ2-7; d_call: -; v_call: TRBV11-2; cdr3_aa: CASSLRGSPEQYF; cdr3_nt: TGTGCCAGCAGCTTACGGGGTTCGCCCGAGCAGTACTTC
clone_size: -; j_call: TRBJ2-7; d_call: TRBD1; v_call: TRBV19; cdr3_aa: CASSPGQAFLYEQYF; cdr3_nt: TGTGCCAGTAGTCCGGGACAGGCCTTTCTCTACGAGCAGTACTTC
clone_size: -; j_call: TRBJ2-1; d_call: TRBD2; v_call: TRBV13; cdr3_aa: CASSFGLDHEQFF; cdr3_nt: TGTGCCAGCAGCTTCGGACTAGACCATGAGCAGTTCTTC
clone_size: -; j_call: TRBJ1-2; d_call: -; v_call: TRBV28; cdr3_aa: CASSLVGQGLYYGYTF; cdr3_nt: TGTGCCAGCAGTTTAGTGGGGCAAGGATTATACTATGGCTACACCTTC
clone_size: -; j_call: TRBJ1-1; d_call: TRBD1; v_call: TRBV19; cdr3_aa: CASSITGATEAFF; cdr3_nt: TGTGCCAGTAGTATTACAGGGGCCACTGAAGCTTTCTTT
clone_size: -; j_call: TRBJ2-5; d_call: TRBD1; v_call: TRBV18; cdr3_aa: CASSPKGTGASKETQYF; cdr3_nt: TGTGCCAGCTCACCAAAAGGGACAGGAGCCTCAAAAGAGACCCAGTACTTC
clone_size: -; j_call: TRBJ2-7; d_call: -; v_call: TRBV28; cdr3_aa: CASRSQGYEQYF; cdr3_nt: TGTGCCAGCAGATCACAGGGCTACGAGCAGTACTTC
clone_size: -; j_call: TRBJ1-1; d_call: -; v_call: TRBV7-8; cdr3_aa: CASSLVPAAEAFF; cdr3_nt: TGTGCCAGCAGCTTAGTTCCCGCAGCTGAAGCTTTCTTT
clone_size: -; j_call: TRBJ1-4; d_call: -; v_call: TRBV28; cdr3_aa: CASSLGGYEKLFF; cdr3_nt: TGTGCCAGCAGTTTAGGAGGATATGAAAAACTGTTTTTT
clone_size: once; j_call: TRBJ2-1; d_call: -; v_call: TRBV28; cdr3_aa: CASKGAGALDEQFF; cdr3_nt: TGTGCCAGCAAGGGGGCGGGAGCGCTCGATGAGCAGTTCTTC
clone_size: -; j_call: TRBJ2-2; d_call: TRBD1; v_call: TRBV7-8; cdr3_aa: CASSLEMTGNGGELFF; cdr3_nt: TGTGCCAGCAGCTTAGAGATGACAGGGAATGGGGGGGAGCTGTTTTTT
clone_size: -; j_call: TRBJ2-7; d_call: -; v_call: TRBV28; cdr3_aa: CASSLFRGGEQYF; cdr3_nt: TGTGCCAGCAGTTTATTTCGGGGAGGAGAGCAGTACTTC
clone_size: -; j_call: TRBJ1-6; d_call: -; v_call: TRBV12-1; cdr3_aa: CASEDSYNSPLHF; cdr3_nt: TGTGCCAGCGAGGACTCCTATAATTCACCCCTCCACTTT
clone_size: -; j_call: TRBJ2-2; d_call: -; v_call: TRBV11-2; cdr3_aa: CASSFSGGELFF; cdr3_nt: TGTGCCAGCAGCTTTAGCGGCGGGGAGCTGTTTTTT
clone_size: -; j_call: TRBJ2-3; d_call: TRBD2; v_call: TRBV28; cdr3_aa: CASSSNLLAGGTDTQYF; cdr3_nt: TGTGCCAGCAGTTCCAACCTGCTAGCGGGAGGCACAGATACGCAGTATTTT
clone_size: -; j_call: TRBJ2-1; d_call: TRBD2; v_call: TRBV5-1; cdr3_aa: CASSQGFALAGTNEQFF; cdr3_nt: TGCGCCAGCAGCCAGGGCTTCGCACTAGCGGGAACGAATGAGCAGTTCTTC
clone_size: -; j_call: TRBJ2-2; d_call: -; v_call: TRBV10-1; cdr3_aa: CASRRAGELFF; cdr3_nt: TGCGCCAGCAGAAGAGCTGGGGAGCTGTTTTTT
clone_size: -; j_call: TRBJ1-2; d_call: TRBD1; v_call: TRBV6-6; cdr3_aa: CASSYLTGAEGYTF; cdr3_nt: TGTGCCAGCAGTTACCTTACAGGGGCAGAGGGCTACACCTTC
clone_size: once; j_call: TRBJ2-1; d_call: -; v_call: TRBV7-9; cdr3_aa: CASSLNGREQFF; cdr3_nt: TGTGCCAGCAGCTTAAACGGTCGTGAGCAGTTCTTC
clone_size: -; j_call: TRBJ2-5; d_call: -; v_call: TRBV6-1; cdr3_aa: CASSAGEEQYF; cdr3_nt: TGTGCCAGCAGTGCAGGGGAAGAGCAGTACTTC
clone_size: once; j_call: TRBJ1-1; d_call: TRBD1; v_call: TRBV13; cdr3_aa: CASSLVRDRGLQNTEAFF; cdr3_nt: TGTGCCAGCAGCTTAGTCAGGGACAGGGGGTTACAGAACACTGAAGCTTTCTTT
clone_size: -; j_call: TRBJ2-1; d_call: TRBD2; v_call: TRBV7-8; cdr3_aa: CASTGGSGRPRLYNEQFF; cdr3_nt: TGTGCCAGCACCGGGGGGAGCGGGAGGCCCCGCCTATACAATGAGCAGTTCTTC